This entry describes one T cell receptor (beta chain). The antigen is undetermined. By quantitative 5'-RACE with molecular barcodes, the TCR beta libraries were made. TCRdb recomputed calls from the 5' RACE reads with MiXCR, one row per CDR3 protein. The sample has about 700,000 distinct CDR3 sequences, around 19% seen once; the top ten hold around 20%. These data originate in a study of CD8 T cells in ankylosing spondylitis. Study observations and caveats: CD8+ disease-linked clones were present at relatively low frequencies in blood. What appeared characteristic of ankylosing spondylitis blood was a TCR beta motif of eight highly homologous variants. From matched ankylosing spondylitis synovial fluid, disease-linked clones were reportedly recovered at significantly enriched levels.

This receptor was obtained from a male donor with ankylosing spondylitis. Source material: blood, either unsorted or a sorted T cell fraction (not recorded which).

CDR3: CASSHQTGLVRQFF. The DNA for the CDR3 is TGTGCCAGCAGCCACCAGACAGGGTTAGTGAGGCAGTTCTTC. The V call is TRBV7-2, the J call TRBJ2-1, with 7 bases that match TRBD1. The CDR3 is made up of 14 amino acids. CDR1 and CDR2 from the germline V gene are SGHTA and FQGNSA. The V and J ends lost 5 bases and 12 bases, in that order; junction bases with no gene match: 13.